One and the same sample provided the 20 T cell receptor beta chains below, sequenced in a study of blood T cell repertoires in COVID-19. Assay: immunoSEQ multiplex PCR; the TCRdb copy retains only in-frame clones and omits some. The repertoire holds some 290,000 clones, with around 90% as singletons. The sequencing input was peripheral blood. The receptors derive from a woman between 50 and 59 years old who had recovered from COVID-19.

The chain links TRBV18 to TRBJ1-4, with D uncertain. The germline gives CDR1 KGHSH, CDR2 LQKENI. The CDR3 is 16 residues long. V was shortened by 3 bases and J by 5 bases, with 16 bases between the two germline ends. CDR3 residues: CASSPIEGSRNEKLFF. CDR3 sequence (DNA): TGTGCCAGCTCACCGATTGAGGGCTCCAGGAATGAAAAACTGTTTTTT.

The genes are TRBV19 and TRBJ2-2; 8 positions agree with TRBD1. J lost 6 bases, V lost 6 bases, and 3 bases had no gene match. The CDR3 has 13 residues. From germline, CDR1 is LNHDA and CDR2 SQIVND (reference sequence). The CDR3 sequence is CASSPTGAGELFF. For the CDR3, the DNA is TGTGCCAGTAGCCCGACAGGGGCCGGGGAGCTGTTTTTT. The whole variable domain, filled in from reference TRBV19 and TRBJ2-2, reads DGGITQSPKYLFRKEGQNVTLSCEQNLNHDAMYWYRQDPGQGLRLIYYSQIVNDFQKGDIAEGYSVSREKKESFPLTVTSAQKNPTAFYLCASSPTGAGELFFGEGSRLTVL.

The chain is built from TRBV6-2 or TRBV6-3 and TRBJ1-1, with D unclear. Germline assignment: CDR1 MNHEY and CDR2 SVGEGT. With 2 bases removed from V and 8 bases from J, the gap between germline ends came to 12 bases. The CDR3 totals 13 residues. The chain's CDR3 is CASSYVRGKEAFF. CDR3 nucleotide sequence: TGTGCCAGCAGTTACGTACGGGGTAAAGAAGCTTTCTTT.

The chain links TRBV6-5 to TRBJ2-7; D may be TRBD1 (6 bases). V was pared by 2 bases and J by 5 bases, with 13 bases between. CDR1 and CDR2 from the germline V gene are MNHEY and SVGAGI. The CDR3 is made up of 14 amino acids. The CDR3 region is CASSYARGTHEQYF. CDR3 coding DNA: TGTGCCAGCAGTTACGCCAGGGGCACCCACGAGCAGTACTTC.

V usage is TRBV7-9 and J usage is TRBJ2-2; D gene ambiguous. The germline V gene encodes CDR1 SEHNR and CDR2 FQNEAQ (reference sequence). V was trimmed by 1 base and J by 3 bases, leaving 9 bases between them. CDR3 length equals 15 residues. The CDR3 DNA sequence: TGTGCCAGCAGCTTAGTGACTCAACACACCGGGGAGCTGTTTTTT. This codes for CASSLVTQHTGELFF.

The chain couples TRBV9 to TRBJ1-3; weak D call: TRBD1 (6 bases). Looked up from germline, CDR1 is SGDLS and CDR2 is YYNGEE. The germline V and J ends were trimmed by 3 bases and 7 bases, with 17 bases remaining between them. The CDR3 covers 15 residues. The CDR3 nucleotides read TGTGCCAGCAGCGCAACGGGACACAGTACGAACACCATATATTTT. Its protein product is CASSATGHSTNTIYF.

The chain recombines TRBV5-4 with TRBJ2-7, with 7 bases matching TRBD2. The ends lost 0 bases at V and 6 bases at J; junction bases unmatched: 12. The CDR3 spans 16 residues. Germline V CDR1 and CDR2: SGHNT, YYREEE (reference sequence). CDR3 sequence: CASSLVGVGRRGEQYF. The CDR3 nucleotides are TGTGCCAGCAGCTTGGTTGGTGTCGGGAGGAGAGGCGAGCAGTACTTC.

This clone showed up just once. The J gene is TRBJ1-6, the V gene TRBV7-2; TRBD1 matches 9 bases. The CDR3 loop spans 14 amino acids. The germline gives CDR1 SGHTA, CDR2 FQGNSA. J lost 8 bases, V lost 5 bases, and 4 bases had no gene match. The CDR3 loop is CASSRRTGDSPLHF. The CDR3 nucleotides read TGTGCCAGCAGCCGTCGGACAGGGGATTCACCCCTCCACTTT.

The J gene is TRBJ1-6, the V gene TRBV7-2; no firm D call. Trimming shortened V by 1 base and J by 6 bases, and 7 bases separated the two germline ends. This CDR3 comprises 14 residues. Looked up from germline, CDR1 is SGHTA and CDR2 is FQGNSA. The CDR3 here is CASSLGPFNSPLHF. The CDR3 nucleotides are TGTGCCAGCAGCTTAGGTCCATTTAATTCACCCCTCCACTTT. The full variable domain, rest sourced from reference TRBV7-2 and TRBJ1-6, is GAGVSQSPSNKVTEKGKDVELRCDPISGHTALYWYRQSLGQGLEFLIYFQGNSAPDKSGLPSDRFSAERTGGSVSTLTIQRTQQEDSAVYLCASSLGPFNSPLHFGNGTRLTVT.

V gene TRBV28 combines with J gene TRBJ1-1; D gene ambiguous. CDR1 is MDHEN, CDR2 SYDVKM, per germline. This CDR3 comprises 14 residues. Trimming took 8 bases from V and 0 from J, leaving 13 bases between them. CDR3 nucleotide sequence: TGTGCCAGCGTACCGGGAGCCCTGAACACTGAAGCTTTCTTT. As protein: CASVPGALNTEAFF.

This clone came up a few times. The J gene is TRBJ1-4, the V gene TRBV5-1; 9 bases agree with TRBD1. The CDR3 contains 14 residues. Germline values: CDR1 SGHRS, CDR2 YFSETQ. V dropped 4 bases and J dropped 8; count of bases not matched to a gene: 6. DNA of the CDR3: TGCGCCAGCAGCCCCGGGACAGGGAGGGAAAAACTGTTTTTT. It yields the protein CASSPGTGREKLFF.

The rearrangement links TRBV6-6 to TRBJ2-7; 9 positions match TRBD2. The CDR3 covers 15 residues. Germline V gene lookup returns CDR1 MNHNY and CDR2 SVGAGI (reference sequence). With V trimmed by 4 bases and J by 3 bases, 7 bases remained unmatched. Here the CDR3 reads CASSLTAGGRYEQYF. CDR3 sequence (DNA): TGTGCCAGCAGTTTAACAGCGGGAGGTCGCTACGAGCAGTACTTC.

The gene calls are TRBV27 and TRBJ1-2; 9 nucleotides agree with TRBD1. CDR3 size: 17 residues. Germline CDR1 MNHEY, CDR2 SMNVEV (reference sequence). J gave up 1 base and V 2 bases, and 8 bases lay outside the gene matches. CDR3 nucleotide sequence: TGTGCCAGCAGTTTAGGACAGGGGACGCTTCTTAACTATGGCTACACCTTC. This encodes CASSLGQGTLLNYGYTF.

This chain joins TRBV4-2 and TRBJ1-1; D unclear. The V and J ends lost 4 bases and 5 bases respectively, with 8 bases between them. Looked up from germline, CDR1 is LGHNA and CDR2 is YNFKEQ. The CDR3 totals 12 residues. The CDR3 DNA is TGTGCCAGCAGCCCGACCAGGACTGAAGCTTTCTTT. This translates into CASSPTRTEAFF.

The CDR3 DNA reads TGTGCCAGCAGCTTATTGCAGACCTATACAGGATCACCCCTCCACTTT. This translates into CASSLLQTYTGSPLHF. The chain employs TRBV7-9 and TRBJ1-6; tentatively, D is TRBD1 (5 bases). CDR1 is SEHNR, CDR2 FQNEAQ, per germline (reference sequence). This CDR3 is 16 amino acids long. V lost 2 bases, J lost 10 bases, and 18 bases lay in between. Variable domain in full (rest from reference TRBV7-9 and TRBJ1-6): DTGVSQNPRHKITKRGQNVTFRCDPISEHNRLYWYRQTLGQGPEFLTYFQNEAQLEKSRLLSDRFSAERPKGSFSTLEIQRTEQGDSAMYLCASSLLQTYTGSPLHFGNGTRLTVT.

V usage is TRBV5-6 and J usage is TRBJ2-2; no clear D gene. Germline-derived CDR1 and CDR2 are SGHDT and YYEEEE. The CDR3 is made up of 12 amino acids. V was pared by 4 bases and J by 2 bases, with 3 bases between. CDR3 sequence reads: CASSHNTGELFF. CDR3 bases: TGTGCCAGCAGCCATAACACCGGGGAGCTGTTTTTT.

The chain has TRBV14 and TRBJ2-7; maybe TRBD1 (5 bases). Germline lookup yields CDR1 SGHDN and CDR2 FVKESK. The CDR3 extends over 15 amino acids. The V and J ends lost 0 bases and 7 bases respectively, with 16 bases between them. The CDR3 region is CASSQELAGFGEQYF. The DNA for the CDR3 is TGTGCCAGCAGCCAAGAATTAGCAGGGTTTGGAGAGCAGTACTTC.

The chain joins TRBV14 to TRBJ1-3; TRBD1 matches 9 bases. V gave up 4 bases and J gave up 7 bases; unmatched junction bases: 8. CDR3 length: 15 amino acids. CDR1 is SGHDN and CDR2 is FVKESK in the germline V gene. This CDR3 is CASSRPGQGSNTIYF. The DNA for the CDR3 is TGTGCCAGCAGCCGCCCGGGACAGGGTAGCAACACCATATATTTT.

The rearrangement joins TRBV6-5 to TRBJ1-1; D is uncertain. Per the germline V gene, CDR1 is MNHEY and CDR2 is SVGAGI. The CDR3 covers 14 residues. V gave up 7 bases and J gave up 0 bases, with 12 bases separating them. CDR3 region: CASTSGWMNTEAFF. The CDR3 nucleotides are TGTGCCAGCACCTCGGGGTGGATGAACACTGAAGCTTTCTTT.

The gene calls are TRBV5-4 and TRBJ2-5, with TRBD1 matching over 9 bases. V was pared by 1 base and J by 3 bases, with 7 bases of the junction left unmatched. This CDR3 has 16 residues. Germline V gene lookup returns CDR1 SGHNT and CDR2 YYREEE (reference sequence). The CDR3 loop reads CASSLMDRGFEETQYF. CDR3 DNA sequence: TGTGCCAGCAGCTTGATGGACAGGGGTTTCGAAGAGACCCAGTACTTC.